This T cell receptor (beta chain) was captured in a study of T cell repertoires in cytomegalovirus infection. Across the study: Public TCR beta signatures marked donors with CMV infection and the matching HLA. Findings and caveats of the study: Within the response measured ex vivo, HLA-C-restricted CMV-specific TCR beta clonotypes were dominant.

The V and J ends lost 3 bases and 2 bases, in that order; junction bases with no gene match: 2. Germline CDR1 reads MNHEY; CDR2 reads SMNVEV (reference sequence). This CDR3 is 14 amino acids long. MiXCR, run by TCRdb on the reads, gives a single entry per CDR3 protein. Seen here are approximately 770,000 distinct CDR3 sequences, roughly 28% observed once, and the top ten hold less than 15%. Concerning this clonotype itself: Its target is unknown.

The input for sequencing was cultured CD8+ T cells from PBMCs, taken from culture after CMV antigen stimulation. The receptor was isolated from a human donor in good health (CMV status not recorded). Some clones in this sample may be carry-over from other donors' samples. The genes are TRBV27 and TRBJ1-2; 8 bases are shared with TRBD1. The chain's CDR3 is CASSFTGGNYGYTF. CDR3 DNA: TGTGCCAGCAGTTTTACAGGGGGAAACTATGGCTACACCTTC.